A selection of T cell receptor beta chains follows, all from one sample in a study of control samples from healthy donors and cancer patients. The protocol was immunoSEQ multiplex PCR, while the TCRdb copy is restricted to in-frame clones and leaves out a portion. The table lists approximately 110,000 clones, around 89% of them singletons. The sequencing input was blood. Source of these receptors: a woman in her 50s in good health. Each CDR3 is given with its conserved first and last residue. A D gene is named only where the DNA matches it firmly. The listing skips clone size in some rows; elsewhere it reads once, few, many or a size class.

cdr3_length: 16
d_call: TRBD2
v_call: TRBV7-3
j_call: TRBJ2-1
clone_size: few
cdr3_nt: TGTGCCAGCAGCCAGGATGGGACTAGCGGGAGCAATGAGCAGTTCTTC
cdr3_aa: CASSQDGTSGSNEQFF

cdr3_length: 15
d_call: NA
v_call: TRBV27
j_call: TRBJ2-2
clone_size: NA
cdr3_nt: TGTGCCAGCAGTTTAAGGCTTGACAACACCGGGGAGCTGTTTTTT
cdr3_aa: CASSLRLDNTGELFF

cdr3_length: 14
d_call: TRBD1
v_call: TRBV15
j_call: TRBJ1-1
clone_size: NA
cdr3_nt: TGTGCCACCAGCAGAGATCCAGGGGGGAGTGAAGCTTTCTTT
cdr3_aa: CATSRDPGGSEAFF

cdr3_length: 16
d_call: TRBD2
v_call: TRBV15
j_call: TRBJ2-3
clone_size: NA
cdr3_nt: TGTGCCACCAGCAGAGATATGAGCGGGGGGAGAGATACGCAGTATTTT
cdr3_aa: CATSRDMSGGRDTQYF

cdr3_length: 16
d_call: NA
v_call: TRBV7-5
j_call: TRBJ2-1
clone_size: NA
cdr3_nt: TGTGCCAGAAGCCGAGGGTTCCCCCACGTATACAATGAGCAGTTCTTC
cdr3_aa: CARSRGFPHVYNEQFF

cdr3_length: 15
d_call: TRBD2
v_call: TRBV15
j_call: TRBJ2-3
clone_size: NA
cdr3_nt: TGTGCCACCGGGGAGGGGTGGCCCAGCACAGATACGCAGTATTTT
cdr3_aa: CATGEGWPSTDTQYF

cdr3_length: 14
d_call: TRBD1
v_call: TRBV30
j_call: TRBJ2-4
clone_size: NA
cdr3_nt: TGTGCCTGGAGTGAGGGGACAGGGAAAAACATTCAGTACTTC
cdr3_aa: CAWSEGTGKNIQYF

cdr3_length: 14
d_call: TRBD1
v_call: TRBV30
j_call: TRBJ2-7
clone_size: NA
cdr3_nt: TGTGCCTGGAGAACCGGGACAGGTTATTACGAGCAGTACTTC
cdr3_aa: CAWRTGTGYYEQYF

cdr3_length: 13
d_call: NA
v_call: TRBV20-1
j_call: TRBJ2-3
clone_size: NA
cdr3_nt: TGCAGTGCTAGTACAGGGACCACAGATACGCAGTATTTT
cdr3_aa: CSASTGTTDTQYF

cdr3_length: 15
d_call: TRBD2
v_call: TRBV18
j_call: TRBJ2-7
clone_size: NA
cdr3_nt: TGTGCCAGCTCACCGGTAGCGGGGGAGATCTACGAGCAGTACTTC
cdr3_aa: CASSPVAGEIYEQYF

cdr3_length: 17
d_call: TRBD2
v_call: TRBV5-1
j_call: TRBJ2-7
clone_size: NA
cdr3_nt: TGCGCCAGCAGCTTGGTTTGGCCGGGGGGGAGCTCCTACGAGCAGTACTTC
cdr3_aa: CASSLVWPGGSSYEQYF

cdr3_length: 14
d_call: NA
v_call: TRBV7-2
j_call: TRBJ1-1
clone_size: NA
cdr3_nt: TGTGCCAGCAGCTTTAGCGGCGGGAACACTGAAGCTTTCTTT
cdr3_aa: CASSFSGGNTEAFF

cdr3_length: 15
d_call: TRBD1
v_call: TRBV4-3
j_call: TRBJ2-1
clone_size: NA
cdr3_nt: TGCGCCAGCAGCCAACACCGGGACAGATACAATGAGCAGTTCTTC
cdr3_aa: CASSQHRDRYNEQFF

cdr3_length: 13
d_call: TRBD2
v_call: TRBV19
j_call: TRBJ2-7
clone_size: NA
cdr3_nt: TGTGCCAGTAGTATCGGGGGGGAGTACGAGCAGTACTTC
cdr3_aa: CASSIGGEYEQYF

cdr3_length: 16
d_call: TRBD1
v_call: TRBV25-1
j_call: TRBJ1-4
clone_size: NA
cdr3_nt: TGTGCCAGCAGTTCCGGGACAGTTGGGTTGATTGAAAAACTGTTTTTT
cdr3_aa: CASSSGTVGLIEKLFF

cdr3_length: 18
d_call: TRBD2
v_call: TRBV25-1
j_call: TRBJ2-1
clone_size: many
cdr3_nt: TGTGCCAGCAGCGGAGGAACTAGCGGGACCTACTCCTACAATGAGCAGTTCTTC
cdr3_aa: CASSGGTSGTYSYNEQFF

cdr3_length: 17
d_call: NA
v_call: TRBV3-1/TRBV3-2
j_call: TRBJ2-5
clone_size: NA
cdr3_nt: TGTGCCAGCAGCCAAGGGAGGGGTTTGAGGTTCCAAGAGACCCAGTACTTC
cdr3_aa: CASSQGRGLRFQETQYF

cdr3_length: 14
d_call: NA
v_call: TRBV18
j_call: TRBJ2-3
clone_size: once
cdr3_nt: TGTGCCAGCTCACCACTTCCAGGAAGAGATACGCAGTATTTT
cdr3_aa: CASSPLPGRDTQYF

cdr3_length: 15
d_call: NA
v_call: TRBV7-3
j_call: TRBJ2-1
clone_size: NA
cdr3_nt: TGTGCCAGCAGCTTCGGGTCCAGCTCCTACAATGAGCAGTTCTTC
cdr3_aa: CASSFGSSSYNEQFF

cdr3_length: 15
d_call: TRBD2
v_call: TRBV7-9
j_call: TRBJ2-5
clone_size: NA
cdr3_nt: TGTGCCAGCAGCCTAAATAGCGGGGGACAAGAGACCCAGTACTTC
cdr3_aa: CASSLNSGGQETQYF

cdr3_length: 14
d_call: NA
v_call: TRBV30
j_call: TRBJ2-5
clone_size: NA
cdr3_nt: TGTGCCTGGAGTGTGGGGGGAGTACAAGAGACCCAGTACTTC
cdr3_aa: CAWSVGGVQETQYF

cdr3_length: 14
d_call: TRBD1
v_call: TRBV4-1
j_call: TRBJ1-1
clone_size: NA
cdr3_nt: TGCGCCAGCAGCCAAGTCGAGGGGGCGCCGAGGGCTTTCTTT
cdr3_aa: CASSQVEGAPRAFF

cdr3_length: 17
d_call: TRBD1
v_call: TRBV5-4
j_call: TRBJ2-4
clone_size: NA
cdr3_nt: TGTGCCAGCAGCCTAGTTCAGGGGGCTCGTGCCAAAAACATTCAGTACTTC
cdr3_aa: CASSLVQGARAKNIQYF

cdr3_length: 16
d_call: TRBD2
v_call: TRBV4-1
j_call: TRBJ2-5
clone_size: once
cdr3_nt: TGCGCCAGCAGCCAAGTCCTAGCGGGGGCCCAAGAGACCCAGTACTTC
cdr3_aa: CASSQVLAGAQETQYF

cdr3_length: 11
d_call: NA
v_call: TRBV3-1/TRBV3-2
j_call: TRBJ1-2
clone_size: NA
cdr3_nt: TGTGCCAGCAGCTTTTTGGATGGCTACACCTTC
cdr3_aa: CASSFLDGYTF

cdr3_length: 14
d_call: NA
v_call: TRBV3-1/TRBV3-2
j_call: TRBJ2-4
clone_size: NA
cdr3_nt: TGTGCCAGCAGCCCCGGGACTCCGAAAAACATTCAGTACTTC
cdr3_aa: CASSPGTPKNIQYF

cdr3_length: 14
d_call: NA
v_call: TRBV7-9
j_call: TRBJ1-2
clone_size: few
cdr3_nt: TGTGCCAGCAGCTTAGATTTGTACGCGAATGGCTACACCTTC
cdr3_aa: CASSLDLYANGYTF

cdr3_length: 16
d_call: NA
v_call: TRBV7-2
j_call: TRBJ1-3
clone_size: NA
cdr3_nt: TGTGCCAGCAGCGCCGGGGCAGGGCCCGCCGGAAACACCATATATTTT
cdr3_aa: CASSAGAGPAGNTIYF

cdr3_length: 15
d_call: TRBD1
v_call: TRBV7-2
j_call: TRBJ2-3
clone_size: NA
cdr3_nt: TGTGCCAGCAGCCCAGGGGACAGGGTGAGAGATACGCAGTATTTT
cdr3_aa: CASSPGDRVRDTQYF

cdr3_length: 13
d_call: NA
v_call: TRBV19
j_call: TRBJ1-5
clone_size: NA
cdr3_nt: TGTGCCAGTAGTATATACAGTTATCAGCCCCAGCATTTT
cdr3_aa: CASSIYSYQPQHF

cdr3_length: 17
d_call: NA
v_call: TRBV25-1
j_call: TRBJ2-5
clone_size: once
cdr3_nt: TGTGCCAGCAGTGAATTAAGAGGCGTACAGGGTCGAGAGACCCAGTACTTC
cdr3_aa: CASSELRGVQGRETQYF

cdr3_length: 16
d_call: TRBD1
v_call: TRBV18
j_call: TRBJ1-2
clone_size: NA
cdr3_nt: TGTGCCAGCTCACAAGGGGACAGGAACCGCCTCTATGGCTACACCTTC
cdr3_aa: CASSQGDRNRLYGYTF

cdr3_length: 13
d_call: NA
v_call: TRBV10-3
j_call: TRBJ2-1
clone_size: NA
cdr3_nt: TGTGCCATCAGTGAGTCGAAGGCGGGGAAGCAGTTCTTC
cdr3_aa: CAISESKAGKQFF

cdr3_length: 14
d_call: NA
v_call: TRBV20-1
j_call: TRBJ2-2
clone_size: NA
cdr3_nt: TGCAGTGCTAGTCGCGGGGGCCAGAGCGGGGAGCTGTTTTTT
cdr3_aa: CSASRGGQSGELFF

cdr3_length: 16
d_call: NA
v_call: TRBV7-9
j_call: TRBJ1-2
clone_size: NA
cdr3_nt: TGTGCCAGCAGTTTAGGCACAGCGTTGGGCGCCCATGGCTACACCTTC
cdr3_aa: CASSLGTALGAHGYTF

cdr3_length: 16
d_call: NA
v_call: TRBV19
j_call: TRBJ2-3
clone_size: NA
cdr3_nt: TGTGCCAGTAAGTTATCGGAGACAGGCGTCACAGATACGCAGTATTTT
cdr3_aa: CASKLSETGVTDTQYF

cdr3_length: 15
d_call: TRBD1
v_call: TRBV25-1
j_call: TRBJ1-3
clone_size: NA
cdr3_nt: TGTGCCAGCAGTGACGGGACAGGGGGTCGAAACACCATATATTTT
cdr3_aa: CASSDGTGGRNTIYF

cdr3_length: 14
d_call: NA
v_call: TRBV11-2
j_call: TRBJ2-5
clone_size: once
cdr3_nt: TGTGCCAGCAGCTTCTCCGGGGATCGCGAGACCCAGTACTTC
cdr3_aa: CASSFSGDRETQYF

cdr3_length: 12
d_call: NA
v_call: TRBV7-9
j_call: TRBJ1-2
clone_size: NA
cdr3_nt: TGTGCCAGCAGCACTAGCCCCTATGGCTACACCTTC
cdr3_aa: CASSTSPYGYTF

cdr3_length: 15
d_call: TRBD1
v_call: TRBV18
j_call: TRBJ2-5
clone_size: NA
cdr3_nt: TGTGCCAGCTCACCACCCCGGGACAGGGAAGAGACCCAGTACTTC
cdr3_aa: CASSPPRDREETQYF

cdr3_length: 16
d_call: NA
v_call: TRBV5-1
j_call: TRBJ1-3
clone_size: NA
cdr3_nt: TGCGCCAGCAGCTTGGGAGAGTTTTTCTCTGGAAACACCATATATTTT
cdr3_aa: CASSLGEFFSGNTIYF

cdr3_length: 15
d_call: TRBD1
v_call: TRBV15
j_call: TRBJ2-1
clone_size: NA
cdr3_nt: TGTGCCACCAGCAAGAAACCGGGACAGGGGAAATGGCAGTTCTTC
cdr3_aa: CATSKKPGQGKWQFF

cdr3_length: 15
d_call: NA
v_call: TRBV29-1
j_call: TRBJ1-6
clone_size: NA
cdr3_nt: TGCAGCGAAACCCAAGGACCAGGGGCTTATTCACCCCTCCACTTT
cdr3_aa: CSETQGPGAYSPLHF

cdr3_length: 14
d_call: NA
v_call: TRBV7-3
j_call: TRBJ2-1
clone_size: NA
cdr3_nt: TGTGCCAGCAGCTTAGTTCCGGCCAACAATGAGCAGTTCTTC
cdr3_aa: CASSLVPANNEQFF

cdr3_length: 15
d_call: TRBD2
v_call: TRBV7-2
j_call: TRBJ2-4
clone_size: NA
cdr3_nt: TGTGCCAGCAGCTTAGGTCGCTATAGCGGGGGGTTACAGTACTTC
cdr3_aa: CASSLGRYSGGLQYF

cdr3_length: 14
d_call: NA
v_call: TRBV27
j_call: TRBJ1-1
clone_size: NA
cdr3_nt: TGTGCCAGCAGTTTATCATGGGGGAACACTGAAGCTTTCTTT
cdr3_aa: CASSLSWGNTEAFF

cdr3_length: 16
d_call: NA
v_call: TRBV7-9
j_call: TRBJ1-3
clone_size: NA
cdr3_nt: TGTGCCAGCAGCTGGGGTTCGGGGCCCTCTGGAAACACCATATATTTT
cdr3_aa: CASSWGSGPSGNTIYF

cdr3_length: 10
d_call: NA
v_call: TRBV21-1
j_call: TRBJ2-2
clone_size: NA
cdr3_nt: TGTGCCACCCAACCCGGGGAGCTGTTTTTT
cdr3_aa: CATQPGELFF

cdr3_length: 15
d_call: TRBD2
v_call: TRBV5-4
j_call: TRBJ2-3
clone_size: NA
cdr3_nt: TGTGCCAGCAGCTTCCTAGCGGGAGTGGCAGATACGCAGTATTTT
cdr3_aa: CASSFLAGVADTQYF

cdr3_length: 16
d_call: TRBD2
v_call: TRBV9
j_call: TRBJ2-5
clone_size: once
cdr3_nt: TGTGCCAGCAGCGTCGGGTTAGCGGGATCCCAAGAGACCCAGTACTTC
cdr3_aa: CASSVGLAGSQETQYF

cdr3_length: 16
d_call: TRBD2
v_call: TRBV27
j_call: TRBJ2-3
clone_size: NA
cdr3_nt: TGTGCCAGCAGTTCCGGCGTGGGAGGGCCGGGAGATACGCAGTATTTT
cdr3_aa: CASSSGVGGPGDTQYF

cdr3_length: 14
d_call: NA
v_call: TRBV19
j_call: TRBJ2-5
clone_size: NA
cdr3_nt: TGTGCCAGTAGCTCTCCCGGAGATTGGTGGACCCAGTACTTC
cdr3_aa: CASSSPGDWWTQYF

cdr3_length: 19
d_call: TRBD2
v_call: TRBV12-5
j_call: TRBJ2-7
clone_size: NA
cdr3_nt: TGTGCTAGTGGTTTGGTACTACTAGCGGGGGGGCGAAGCTCCTACGAGCAGTACTTC
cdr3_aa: CASGLVLLAGGRSSYEQYF